This note documents a single T cell receptor beta chain sequence. These data originate in a study of identical twins. TCRdb itself ran the 5' RACE reads through MiXCR, one entry per CDR3 protein. The sample consists of about 190,000 distinct CDR3 sequences, more than 15% of them appearing once. This CDR3 contains 13 residues. V lost 1 base and J lost 1, with 5 bases in between. Looked up from germline, CDR1 is SGHRS and CDR2 is YFSETQ. Another study also made use of these data, one on T cells expressing NK-cell markers.

This chain uses TRBV5-1 with TRBJ1-1, with D hard to call. Source material: CD8+ T cells sorted from blood. This receptor was obtained from a young woman in good health. The CDR3 region is CASSLPPNTEAFF. The CDR3 coding sequence is TGCGCCAGCAGCTTGCCACCGAACACTGAAGCTTTCTTT.